Presented here are 8 T cell receptor beta chains from one specimen sequenced in a study of T cell responses to AZD1222 COVID-19 vaccine. The table came from immunoSEQ multiplex PCR; TCRdb's copy has only in-frame clones and leaves some out. Of some 190,000 clones in the sample, 92% were seen once. Sequenced material: peripheral blood, taken 28 days after the second AZD1222 dose. The receptors derive from an adult who received the AZD1222 COVID-19 vaccine.

This rearrangement joins TRBV11-3 to TRBJ1-5, with D possibly being TRBD1 (6 bases). V dropped 0 bases and J dropped 6 bases, with 15 bases sitting between them. The CDR3 loop spans 16 amino acids. The germline V gene encodes CDR1 SGHNT and CDR2 YENEEA. CDR3 nucleotide sequence: TGTGCCAGCAGCTTAGAATCCCGGGGACACGGTCAGCCCCAGCATTTT. Protein product: CASSLESRGHGQPQHF.

The V and J genes are TRBV3-1 (or the pseudogene TRBV3-2) and TRBJ1-6, with D unresolved. Trimming took off 1 base at V and 9 bases at J, with 19 bases between the two ends. CDR3 length equals 17 residues. The germline CDR1 and CDR2 sequences are LGHDT and YNNKEL (reference sequence). The CDR3 DNA follows: TGTGCCAGCAGCCAAGTTCCTCTTGGGCCCCTCGGTTCACCCCTCCACTTT. Translated: CASSQVPLGPLGSPLHF.

The chain links TRBV6-5 to TRBJ1-1; TRBD1 is a possible D gene (6 bases). Trimming took 5 bases from V and 3 from J, leaving 10 bases between them. Looked up from germline, CDR1 is MNHEY and CDR2 is SVGAGI. The CDR3 spans 13 residues. The CDR3 DNA is TGTGCCAGCAGTCGAGGGGGGTACACTGAAGCTTTCTTT. Its protein product is CASSRGGYTEAFF.

This chain joins TRBV9 and TRBJ2-5; D is uncertain. The germline V and J ends were trimmed by 0 bases and 1 base, with 10 bases remaining between them. Germline V gives CDR1 SGDLS, CDR2 YYNGEE. The CDR3 loop spans 15 amino acids. CDR3 amino acids: CASSVGIGTQETQYF. The DNA for the CDR3 is TGTGCCAGCAGCGTAGGGATAGGCACCCAAGAGACCCAGTACTTC.

The chain joins TRBV29-1 to TRBJ2-7; TRBD1 might be the D (7 bases). The V and J ends lost 4 bases and 7 bases respectively, with 14 bases between them. The CDR3 runs to 12 residues. Germline CDR1 reads SQVTM; CDR2 reads ANQGSEA. The CDR3 here is CSVAEQGREQYF. The CDR3 DNA follows: TGCAGCGTTGCGGAACAGGGGAGGGAGCAGTACTTC.

The chain is built from TRBV4-2 and TRBJ1-1; 8 bases map to TRBD1. Germline lookup yields CDR1 LGHNA and CDR2 YNFKEQ. V lost 0 bases, J lost 1 base, and 7 bases stayed unmatched. The CDR3 is made up of 17 amino acids. The CDR3 sequence: CASSQDVGDRWNTEAFF. In DNA, the CDR3 is TGTGCCAGCAGCCAAGATGTAGGGGACAGGTGGAACACTGAAGCTTTCTTT.

The genes are TRBV6-5 and TRBJ1-2; D ambiguous. Trimming took off 11 bases at V and 8 bases at J, with 18 bases between the two ends. This CDR3 region has 12 residues. Looked up from germline, CDR1 is MNHEY and CDR2 is SVGAGI. Here the CDR3 DNA reads TGTGCCGGGCCGGAGCCACTCCCCGGCTACACCTTC. It yields the protein CAGPEPLPGYTF.

The chain couples TRBV4-3 to TRBJ1-2; D call uncertain. Trimming stripped 0 bases from V and 4 bases from J, with 15 bases between. Germline-derived CDR1 and CDR2 are LGHNA and YSLEER. The length of the CDR3 is 16 residues. This CDR3 reads CASSQDSRASGYGYTF. The CDR3 coding sequence is TGCGCCAGCAGCCAAGATAGCCGGGCCAGCGGCTATGGCTACACCTTC.